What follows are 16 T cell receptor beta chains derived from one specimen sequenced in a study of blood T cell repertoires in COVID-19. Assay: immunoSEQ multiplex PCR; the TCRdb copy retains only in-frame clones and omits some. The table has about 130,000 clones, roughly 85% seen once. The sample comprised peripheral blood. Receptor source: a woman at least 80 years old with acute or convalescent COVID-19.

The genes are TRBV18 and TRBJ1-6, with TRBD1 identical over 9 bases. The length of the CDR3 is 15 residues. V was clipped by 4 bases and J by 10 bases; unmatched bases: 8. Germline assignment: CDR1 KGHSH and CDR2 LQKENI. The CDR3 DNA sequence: TGTGCCAGCTCACAGGGACAGGGAGGCATATCACCCCTCCACTTT. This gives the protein CASSQGQGGISPLHF.

The DNA of the CDR3 is TGTGCCACCAGCAGACCAGGACAGGGGATCACCGGGGAGCTGTTTTTT. This translates into CATSRPGQGITGELFF. The V gene is TRBV15, the J gene TRBJ2-2, with 9 nucleotides matching TRBD1. The CDR3 is made up of 16 amino acids. From germline, CDR1 is LNHNV and CDR2 YYDKDF (reference sequence). V lost 2 bases to trimming and J lost 4 bases; unmatched junction nucleotides: 5. Variable domain in full (rest from reference TRBV15 and TRBJ2-2): DAMVIQNPRYQVTQFGKPVTLSCSQTLNHNVMYWYQQKSSQAPKLLFHYYDKDFNNEADTPDNFQSRRPNTSFCFLDIRSPGLGDTAMYLCATSRPGQGITGELFFGEGSRLTVL.

In nucleotides, the CDR3 is TGTGCCAGCAGCTCCCCCACGTCAGGACAGGGGATGAACGAGGAAAAACTGTTTTTT. Its translation: CASSSPTSGQGMNEEKLFF. The rearrangement links TRBV7-8 to TRBJ1-4, with TRBD1 matching over 9 bases. Germline V gene lookup returns CDR1 SGHVS and CDR2 FQNEAQ. The length of the CDR3 is 19 residues. V lost 4 bases, J lost 8 bases, and 20 bases stayed unmatched.

The chain's CDR3 is CTSWTSGGAPPYEQYV. DNA of the CDR3: TGCACCAGCTGGACTAGCGGGGGGGCCCCGCCATACGAGCAGTACGTC. The chain uses TRBV1 and TRBJ2-7; TRBD2, the D gene given by the table, was not confirmed from the DNA. TRBV1 is termed a pseudogene. The CDR3 has 16 residues.

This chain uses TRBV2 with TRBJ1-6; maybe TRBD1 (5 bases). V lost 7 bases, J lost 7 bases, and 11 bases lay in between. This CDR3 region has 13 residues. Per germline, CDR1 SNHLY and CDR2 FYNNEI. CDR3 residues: CASNGQGNSPLHF. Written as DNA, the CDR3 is TGTGCCAGCAATGGACAAGGGAATTCACCCCTCCACTTT.

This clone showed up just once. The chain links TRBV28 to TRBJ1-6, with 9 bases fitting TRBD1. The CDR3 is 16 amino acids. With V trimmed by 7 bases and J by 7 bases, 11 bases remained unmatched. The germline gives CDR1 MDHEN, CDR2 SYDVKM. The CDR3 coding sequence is TGTGCCAGCACGTACTCGGACAGGGGACCCAATTCACCCCTCCACTTT. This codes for CASTYSDRGPNSPLHF.

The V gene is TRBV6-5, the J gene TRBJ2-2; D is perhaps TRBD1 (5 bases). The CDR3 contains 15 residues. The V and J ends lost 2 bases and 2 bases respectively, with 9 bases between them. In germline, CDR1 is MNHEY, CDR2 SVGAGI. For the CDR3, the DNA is TGTGCCAGCAGTTACAGCAGGGCAAACACCGGGGAGCTGTTTTTT. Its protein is CASSYSRANTGELFF.

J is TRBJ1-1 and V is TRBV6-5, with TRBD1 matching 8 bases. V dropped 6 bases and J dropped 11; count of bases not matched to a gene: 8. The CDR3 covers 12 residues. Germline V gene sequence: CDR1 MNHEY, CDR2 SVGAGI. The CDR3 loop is CASRGTGNVAFF. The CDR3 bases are TGTGCCAGCAGGGGGACAGGAAATGTTGCTTTCTTT.

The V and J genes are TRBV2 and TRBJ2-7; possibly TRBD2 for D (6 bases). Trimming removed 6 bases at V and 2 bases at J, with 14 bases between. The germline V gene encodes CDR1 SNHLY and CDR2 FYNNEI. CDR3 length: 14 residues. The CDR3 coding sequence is TGTGCCAGCAGCTCCGCGGGACGGACCTACGAGCAGTACTTC. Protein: CASSSAGRTYEQYF.

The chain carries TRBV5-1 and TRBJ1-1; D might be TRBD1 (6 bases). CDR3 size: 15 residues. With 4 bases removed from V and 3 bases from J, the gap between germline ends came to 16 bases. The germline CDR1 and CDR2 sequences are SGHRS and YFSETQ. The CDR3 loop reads CASSPRGGLDTEAFF. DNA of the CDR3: TGCGCCAGCAGCCCTCGGGGGGGCCTGGACACTGAAGCTTTCTTT.

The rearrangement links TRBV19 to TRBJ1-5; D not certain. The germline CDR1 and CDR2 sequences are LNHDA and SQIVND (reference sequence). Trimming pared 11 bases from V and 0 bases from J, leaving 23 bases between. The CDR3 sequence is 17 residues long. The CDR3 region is CAFNLRHPSNSNQPQHF. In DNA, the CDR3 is TGTGCCTTTAACCTTCGACACCCGTCGAATAGCAATCAGCCCCAGCATTTT.

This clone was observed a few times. The CDR3 region is CASSSGTGTYGYTF. The CDR3 DNA follows: TGTGCCAGCAGCTCCGGGACAGGGACTTATGGCTACACCTTC. The chain joins TRBV7-2 to TRBJ1-2; TRBD1 matches at 9 bases. The CDR3 contains 14 residues. Germline-derived CDR1 and CDR2 are SGHTA and FQGNSA. V lost 4 bases, J lost 5 bases, and 5 bases stayed unmatched.

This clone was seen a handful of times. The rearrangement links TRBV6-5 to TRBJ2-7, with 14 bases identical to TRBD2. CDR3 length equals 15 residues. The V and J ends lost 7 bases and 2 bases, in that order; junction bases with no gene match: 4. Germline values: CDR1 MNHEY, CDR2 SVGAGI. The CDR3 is CASKMGLAGAYEQYF. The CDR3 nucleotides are TGTGCCAGCAAAATGGGACTAGCGGGGGCCTACGAGCAGTACTTC.

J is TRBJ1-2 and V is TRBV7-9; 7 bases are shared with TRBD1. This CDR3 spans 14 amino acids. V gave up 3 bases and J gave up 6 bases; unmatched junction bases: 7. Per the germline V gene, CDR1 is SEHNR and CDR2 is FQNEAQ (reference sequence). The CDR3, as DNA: TGTGCCAGCAGCTTGGATGACAGGGTTGATGGCTACACCTTC. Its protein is CASSLDDRVDGYTF.

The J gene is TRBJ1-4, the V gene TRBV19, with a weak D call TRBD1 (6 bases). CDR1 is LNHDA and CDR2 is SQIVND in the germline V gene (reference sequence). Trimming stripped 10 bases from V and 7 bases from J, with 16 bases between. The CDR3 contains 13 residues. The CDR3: CATQLLGAEKLFF. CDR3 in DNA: TGTGCCACCCAACTATTGGGGGCTGAAAAACTGTTTTTT.

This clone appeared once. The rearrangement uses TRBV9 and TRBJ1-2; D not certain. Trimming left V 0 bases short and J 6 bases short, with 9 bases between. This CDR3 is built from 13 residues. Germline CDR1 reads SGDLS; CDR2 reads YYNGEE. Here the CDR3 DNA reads TGTGCCAGCAGCGTAGCTGTTAGCGATGGCTACACCTTC. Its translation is CASSVAVSDGYTF. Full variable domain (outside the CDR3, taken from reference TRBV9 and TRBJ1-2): DSGVTQTPKHLITATGQRVTLRCSPRSGDLSVYWYQQSLDQGLQFLIQYYNGEERAKGNILERFSAQQFPDLHSELNLSSLELGDSALYFCASSVAVSDGYTFGSGTRLTVV.